The present T cell receptor (beta chain) was sequenced within a study of blood T cell repertoires in COVID-19. On the study more broadly: From the United States, Italy and Spain came samples of acute and convalescent COVID-19. T cells, B-cell-depleted T cells, or PBMCs provided the cDNA or gDNA that served as material.

As handled by the study authors: Reference gene primer amplification yielded estimated nucleated cell counts. TCRdb keeps only in-frame clones here, not all; method: immunoSEQ multiplex PCR. V, J and clone size are those of that table, while D and trimming were read from the DNA. This sample yields 200,000 to 300,000 clones, of which approximately 83% are seen a single time; roughly 5.5% belongs to the top ten. The CDR3 loop spans 13 amino acids. The V end lost 2 bases, the J end lost 3 bases, and 5 bases lay between the germline ends. Material: peripheral blood. This sequence was found in a human donor in a cohort sampled during active COVID-19. The chain employs TRBV12-3 or TRBV12-4 and TRBJ2-1; no reliable D call. The DNA of the CDR3 is TGTGCCAGCAGTTTATACGGCTACAATGAGCAGTTCTTC. Protein sequence: CASSLYGYNEQFF.